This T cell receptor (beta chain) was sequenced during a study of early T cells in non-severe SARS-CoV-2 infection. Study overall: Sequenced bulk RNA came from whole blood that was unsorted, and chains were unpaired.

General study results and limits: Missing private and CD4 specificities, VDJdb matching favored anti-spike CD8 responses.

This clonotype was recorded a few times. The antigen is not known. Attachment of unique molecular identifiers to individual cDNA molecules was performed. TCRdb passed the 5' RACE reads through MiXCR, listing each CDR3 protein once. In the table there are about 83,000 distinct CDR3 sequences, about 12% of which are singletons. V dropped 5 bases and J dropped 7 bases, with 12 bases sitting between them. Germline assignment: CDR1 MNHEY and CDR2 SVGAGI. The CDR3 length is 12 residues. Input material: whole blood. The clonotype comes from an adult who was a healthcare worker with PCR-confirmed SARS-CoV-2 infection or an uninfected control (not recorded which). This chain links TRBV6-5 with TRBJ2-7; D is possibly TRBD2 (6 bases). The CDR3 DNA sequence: TGTGCCAGCAGTAAGGAGGGGCGGGAGCAGTACTTC. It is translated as CASSKEGREQYF.